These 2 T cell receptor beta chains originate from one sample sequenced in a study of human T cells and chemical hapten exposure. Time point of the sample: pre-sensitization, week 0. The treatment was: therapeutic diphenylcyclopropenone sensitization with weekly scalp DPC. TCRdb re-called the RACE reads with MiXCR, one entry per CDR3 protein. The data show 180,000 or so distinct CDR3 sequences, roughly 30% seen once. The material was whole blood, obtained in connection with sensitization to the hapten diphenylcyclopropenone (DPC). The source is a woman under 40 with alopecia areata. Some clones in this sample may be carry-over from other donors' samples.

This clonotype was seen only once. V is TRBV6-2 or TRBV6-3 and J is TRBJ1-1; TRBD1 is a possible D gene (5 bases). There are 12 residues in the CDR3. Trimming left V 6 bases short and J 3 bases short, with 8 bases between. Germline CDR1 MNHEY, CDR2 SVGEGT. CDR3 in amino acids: CASSRQYTEAFF. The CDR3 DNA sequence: TGTGCCAGCAGCCGACAGTACACTGAAGCTTTCTTT.

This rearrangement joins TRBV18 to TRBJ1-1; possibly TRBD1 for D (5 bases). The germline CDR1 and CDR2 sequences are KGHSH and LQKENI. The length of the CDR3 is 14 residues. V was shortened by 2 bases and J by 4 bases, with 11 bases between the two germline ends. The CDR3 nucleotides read TGTGCCAGCTCACCATCGAGAGGGGCCACTGAAGCTTTCTTT. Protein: CASSPSRGATEAFF. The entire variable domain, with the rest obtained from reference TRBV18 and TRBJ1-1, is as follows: NAGVMQNPRHLVRRRGQEARLRCSPMKGHSHVYWYRQLPEEGLKFMVYLQKENIIDESGMPKERFSAEFPKEGPSILRIQQVVRGDSAAYFCASSPSRGATEAFFGQGTRLTVV.